This T cell receptor beta chain was found in a study of naive and memory T cell subsets (dated by TCRdb to about 2017). Looking at the study overall: The study applied an open-source, UMI-based TCR alpha and beta sequencing pipeline to sorted naive and memory peripheral blood T cell subsets. The results of the functional CMV T cell responses matched the IgG serology results in every case. RNA was DNase-treated and reverse transcribed with TCR constant-region primers, mostly using SuperScript III. Beyond this particular receptor, the publication reports: RNA-based TCR counts may be influenced by expression changes linked to T cell activation and differentiation. Once error correction was done, more than 85% of naive TCR sequences showed up just once, which made the naive abundance distributions much steeper than those of the memory subsets. In both CD4 and CD8 cells, the Gini index increased while Shannon and inverse Simpson diversity decreased from naive through CM, EM and EMRA. The repertoire findings for the naive and memory subsets could not be validated, as no ground truth was available. A power law was followed by TCR abundance, with an exponent that differed between naive and memory subsets but was consistent across the three individuals. A clonotype was defined as a single alpha or beta chain sequence rather than as a paired alpha/beta receptor.

From the second PCR step onward, the TCR alpha chain libraries and the TCR beta chain libraries were amplified separately. Donor CMV status was determined by IFNgamma production from CD4+ T cells after overnight stimulation of fresh PBMCs with CMV viral lysate. CD4 T cells were positively selected using Miltenyi beads, after which CD8 T cells were positively selected from the CD4-negative fraction. Cells stained for CD3, CD4, CD8, CD45RA, CD27 and a live/dead dye were sorted on a BD Aria II into four subsets by CD45RA and CD27. Three healthy volunteers provided blood, and each donor's sample was split into CD4 and CD8 T cells and then further divided into four differentiation subsets. Approximately 130 ml of peripheral blood was drawn per donor, and PBMC were isolated by Ficoll-Paque PLUS density-gradient centrifugation. The sorted cells were lysed in RLT buffer, after which RNA was extracted using a Qiagen RNeasy kit and kept at -80 degrees C.

The library was made by UMI-ligation and nested PCR. The beta constant-region primer consisted of an equimolar mixture of two oligonucleotides that together covered TRBC1 and TRBC2. Four rounds of PCR, combining the SP2 primer with nested alpha and beta constant-region primers, were used to amplify the ligated cDNA. A single-stranded oligonucleotide carrying the SP2 primer and a 12-nucleotide UMI was ligated to the 3' end of the cDNA by T4 RNA ligase 1. The ligation reaction was kept at 16 degrees C for roughly 19-25 hours. PCR2 was usually performed as a SYBR Green qPCR and halted at a preset threshold so that over-amplification would not occur. All purifications after the first were performed with Agencourt AMPure XP magnetic beads. Libraries were quantified by Qubit and checked on a TapeStation, where a main peak was expected near 650 bp. Pooled libraries were sequenced on an Illumina MiSeq with v2 2x251 paired-end kits, typically giving roughly 0.95-2.1 million reads per sample. Each sample's library went into the pool at 4 nM, and about 4.5-7% PhiX was added to help with cluster recognition. Turning to the authors' computational methods: Using tag matching that tolerated one base-pair mismatch, Decombinator assigned V and J genes to FASTQ reads that had been processed by Demultiplexor. UMIs were used by Collapsinator to correct both sequencing errors and frequency errors arising from PCR heterogeneity. CDR3Translator translated TCRs and extracted CDR3s from the conserved cysteine to the FGXG phenylalanine, flagging non-productive sequences. Gini, Shannon entropy and inverse Simpson indices were computed after subsampling the repertoires to the same number of UMI-defined TCRs. Within the linear range, a power law was fitted by maximum likelihood to the distributions of clonotype abundance. Similar UMI counts, unique TCR numbers and clonal distributions were obtained with the pipeline and with MIGEC on one naive CD8 sample. A set of several thousand CMV-associated CDR3 sequences, compiled from VDJdb and a published dataset, was used to search the repertoires. TCRdb reprocessed the public reads (quality trimming at Q25 with fastp, clone calling with MiXCR) and kept in-frame beta chains. Identical CDR3 proteins give one entry, which carries the most common genes and DNA. TCRdb assigned the V and J calls; the authors' analysis was not used. Within this sample are 20,000 to 25,000 distinct CDR3 sequences, with roughly 10% of them counted one time only. The ten largest clones add up to over 20% of the sample.

On this clonotype: There is no known antigen for this receptor. Base qualities are not recorded, but no much larger clone differs from it by a single base.

Sequenced: central memory CD8+ T cells from blood. The intended sense of this specimen's cell subset or site label: central memory, CD45RA- CD27+. This TCR came from a human donor in good health.

CDR3 protein: CASTEDWVGQFF. The DNA is TGTGCCAGCACCGAGGACTGGGTGGGGCAGTTCTTC. The chain joins TRBV2 to TRBJ2-1; tentative D gene TRBD2, with 5 bases matching. Trimming at the junction amounts to 7 bases on V and 12 bases on J, and the germline ends lie 16 bases apart. From the germline V gene, CDR1 is SNHLY and CDR2 is FYNNEI. The CDR3, cysteine through phenylalanine, is 12 amino acids long. Only the CDR3 DNA is retained, 36 bases long and in frame from the first base.